Following are 12 T cell receptor beta chains from one sample sequenced in a study of identical twins (dated by TCRdb to the mid-2010s). Library preparation employed 5' RACE. TCRdb names Illumina HiSeq 2000 as the instrument used. TCRdb reworked the public reads: Q25 trimming with fastp, MiXCR clone assembly, productive beta chains retained. Rows with a matching CDR3 protein are joined into one entry that keeps the most common DNA and genes. The sample contains some 500,000 distinct CDR3 sequences, around 15% of them found a single time. The ten largest clones capture more than 0.8% of the sample. These sequences were also reported in another study, on yellow fever vaccine responses in identical twins.

The sequenced sample consisted of CD4+ T cells sorted from blood. The origin of the receptors is a woman younger than 35 in good health.

This chain connects TRBV4-2 to TRBJ2-4; 9 bases map to TRBD1. Germline values: CDR1 LGHNA, CDR2 YNFKEQ. J gave up 1 base and V 1 base, and 2 bases lay outside the gene matches. This CDR3 has 16 amino acids. For the CDR3, the DNA is TGTGCCAGCAGCCAAGGACAGGGGGAGGCCAAAAACATTCAGTACTTC. Protein product: CASSQGQGEAKNIQYF.

This clonotype was detected only a few times. The CDR3 here is CASSRIMLTGGTQETQYF. CDR3 coding DNA: TGTGCCAGCAGCCGGATCATGTTGACAGGGGGTACCCAAGAGACCCAGTACTTC. The chain joins TRBV6-2 or TRBV6-3 to TRBJ2-5; TRBD1 matches 9 bases. CDR1 and CDR2 from the germline V gene are MNHEY and SVGEGT. This CDR3 is built from 18 residues. The J segment lost 1 base and the V segment lost 6 bases, leaving 15 bases of the junction unmatched.

This clonotype was seen only a few times. The chain is built from TRBV4-2 and TRBJ2-4; D gene uncertain. From germline, CDR1 is LGHNA and CDR2 YNFKEQ. V lost 0 bases to trimming and J lost 5 bases, with 2 bases between them. The CDR3 totals 12 residues. CDR3 amino acids: CASSQDQNIQYF. The CDR3 DNA reads TGTGCCAGCAGCCAAGACCAAAACATTCAGTACTTC.

This clonotype was observed a few times. V usage is TRBV5-6 and J usage is TRBJ2-3; possibly TRBD2 for D (7 bases). This CDR3 region has 17 residues. Germline V gives CDR1 SGHDT, CDR2 YYEEEE. Deletions cut 0 bases from V and 0 bases from J, with 14 bases between. The CDR3 nucleotides are TGTGCCAGCAGCTTGGTCTTTGCGGGGGCTAGCACAGATACGCAGTATTTT. Amino acids: CASSLVFAGASTDTQYF.

The chain has TRBV14 and TRBJ2-7; possible D gene TRBD2, 6 bases. The CDR3 covers 15 residues. CDR1 is SGHDN and CDR2 is FVKESK in the germline V gene. Deletions cut 1 base from V and 2 bases from J, with 12 bases between. The CDR3 protein is CASSQGVAAAYEQYF. The CDR3 DNA sequence: TGTGCCAGCAGCCAAGGCGTAGCGGCGGCCTACGAGCAGTACTTC.

This clonotype was detected only a few times. The chain uses TRBV7-9 and TRBJ2-2, with TRBD1 as a possible D gene (5 bases). CDR3 length equals 16 residues. Trimming took off 1 base at V and 5 bases at J, with 14 bases between the two ends. The germline V gene encodes CDR1 SEHNR and CDR2 FQNEAQ (reference sequence). The CDR3 protein is CASSLVGTGYTGELFF. CDR3 sequence (DNA): TGTGCCAGCAGCTTAGTAGGTACAGGATATACCGGGGAGCTGTTTTTT. The variable domain in full, completed from reference TRBV7-9 and TRBJ2-2, reads DTGVSQNPRHKITKRGQNVTFRCDPISEHNRLYWYRQTLGQGPEFLTYFQNEAQLEKSRLLSDRFSAERPKGSFSTLEIQRTEQGDSAMYLCASSLVGTGYTGELFFGEGSRLTVL.

The rearrangement links TRBV12-3 or TRBV12-4 to TRBJ2-3, with 9 nucleotides matching TRBD2. The CDR3 covers 18 residues. Trimming took 3 bases from V and 1 from J; bases not matched to a gene: 11. The CDR3 reads CASSLIIGLAGGTDTQYF. In DNA, the CDR3 is TGTGCCAGCAGTTTGATAATTGGGTTAGCGGGAGGCACAGATACGCAGTATTTT.

This clonotype was found many times. The chain carries TRBV20-1 and TRBJ2-4; possibly TRBD1 for D (5 bases). This CDR3 is 15 amino acids long. Germline CDR1 and CDR2: DFQATT and SNEGSKA (reference sequence). Trimming stripped 5 bases from V and 0 bases from J, with 14 bases between. The CDR3 DNA follows: TGCAGTGCTGGGCGACAGAGTCTAGCCAAAAACATTCAGTACTTC. It yields the protein CSAGRQSLAKNIQYF.

This chain joins TRBV29-1 and TRBJ1-4; D perhaps matches TRBD1 (5 bases). V lost 5 bases to trimming and J lost 6 bases, with 10 bases between them. The germline gives CDR1 SQVTM, CDR2 ANQGSEA. The CDR3 consists of 12 residues. The CDR3 DNA is TGCAGCGTTTCGGGGGGGGATGAAAAACTGTTTTTT. Translating gives CSVSGGDEKLFF.

The chain recombines TRBV6-1 with TRBJ2-5; possible D gene TRBD1, 6 bases. Trimming removed 10 bases from V and 1 base from J, with 13 bases in between. The CDR3 totals 13 residues. Germline V lookup: CDR1 MNHNS, CDR2 SASEGT. CDR3 in DNA: TGTGCCACTACAGGGAAGATCCAAGAGACCCAGTACTTC. It yields the protein CATTGKIQETQYF.

The chain employs TRBV4-2 and TRBJ2-2, with D tentatively TRBD2 (5 bases). Looked up from germline, CDR1 is LGHNA and CDR2 is YNFKEQ. V was cut by 0 bases and J by 4 bases, with 12 bases left in between. The CDR3 sequence is 16 residues long. The CDR3 coding sequence is TGTGCCAGCAGCCAAGAGCCGGGATTGATCACCGGGGAGCTGTTTTTT. It specifies CASSQEPGLITGELFF.

This clonotype was seen a handful of times. The chain has TRBV6-5 and TRBJ2-5, with TRBD1 matching over 9 bases. This CDR3 has 16 residues. V was clipped by 2 bases and J by 3 bases; unmatched bases: 7. Germline V lookup: CDR1 MNHEY, CDR2 SVGAGI. The chain's CDR3 is CASSYPPWTGEETQYF. CDR3 bases: TGTGCCAGCAGTTACCCCCCATGGACAGGGGAAGAGACCCAGTACTTC.